This T cell receptor (beta chain) came from a study of CD8+ T cells in alopecia areata. As for this clone: This sample also contains other DNA sequences that code for the same CDR3.

The CDR3 covers 14 residues. Germline-derived CDR1 and CDR2 are GTSNPN and SVGIG (reference sequence). Trimming pared 0 bases from V and 4 bases from J, leaving 10 bases between. Treatment reported: oral pan-JAK inhibitor, 5-10 mg twice daily. PBMCs provided sorted CD4+ and CD8+ T cells. Sequencing templates came from extracted RNA that was reverse transcribed into cDNA. Method: immunoSEQ multiplex PCR; TCRdb's copy keeps in-frame clones and lacks some. The table shows a few hundred thousand clones, with approximately 57% occurring only once. The receptor was isolated from a human donor with alopecia areata. The chain is built from TRBV30 and TRBJ1-5, with D perhaps TRBD1 (6 bases). Sequenced material: CD4+ T cells sorted from blood, taken at week 4, from a patient treated with tofacitinib. The CDR3 region is CAWSVGQLNQPQHF. In nucleotides, the CDR3 is TGTGCCTGGAGTGTTGGACAGCTGAATCAGCCCCAGCATTTT.